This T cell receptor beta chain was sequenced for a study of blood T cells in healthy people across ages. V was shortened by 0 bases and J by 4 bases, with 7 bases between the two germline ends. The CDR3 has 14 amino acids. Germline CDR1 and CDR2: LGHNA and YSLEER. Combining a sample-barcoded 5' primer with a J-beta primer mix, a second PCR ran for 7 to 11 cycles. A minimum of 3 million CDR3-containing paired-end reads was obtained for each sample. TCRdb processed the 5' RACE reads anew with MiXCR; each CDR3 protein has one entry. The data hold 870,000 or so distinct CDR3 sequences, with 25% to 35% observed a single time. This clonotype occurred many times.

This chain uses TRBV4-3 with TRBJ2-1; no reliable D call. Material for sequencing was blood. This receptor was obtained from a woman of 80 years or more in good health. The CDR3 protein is CASSQDRAYNEQFF. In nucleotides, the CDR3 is TGCGCCAGCAGCCAAGATCGGGCTTACAATGAGCAGTTCTTC.